This entry concerns a single TCR beta chain. Its antigen is undetermined. The sample originates from a study of radiotherapy plus CTLA-4 blockade in lung cancer. Study outcomes and limitations: Clones derived from tumor TCRs expanded in blood after radiotherapy plus ipilimumab.

Repertoires were generated with immunoSEQ multiplex PCR, while TCRdb's copy carries only in-frame clones and drops some. This sample yields approximately 47,000 clones, of which approximately 78% are seen a single time; approximately 3.4% belongs to the top ten. Here the sequenced sample was peripheral blood, taken from a patient treated with radiotherapy plus ipilimumab. This receptor was taken from a human donor with non-small cell lung cancer who had stable disease on radiotherapy plus ipilimumab.

The CDR3 spells CASSLTGATGLAGGLAKTQYF. In DNA, the CDR3 is TGTGCCAGCAGCTTAACGGGGGCGACGGGACTAGCGGGAGGGCTTGCGAAGACCCAGTACTTC. V gene TRBV7-3 combines with J gene TRBJ2-5; 16 nucleotides line up with TRBD2. Germline-derived CDR1 and CDR2 are SGHTA and FQGTGA. The CDR3 extends over 21 amino acids. The V and J ends lost 0 bases and 6 bases, in that order; junction bases with no gene match: 16.